This TCR beta chain was captured by sequencing in a study of shared clonotypes between healthy human individuals. Profiling relied on immunoSEQ multiplex PCR, and the TCRdb table lists in-frame clones only, not all of them. Of approximately 2,000,000 clones in the sample, 80% to 95% were seen once. Study-wide results and limits: Limited genetic and exposure-history diversity came from having few donors.

V shed 1 base and J 5 bases; nucleotides not matched to a gene: 15. Germline CDR1 is SGHRS and CDR2 is YFSETQ. The CDR3 covers 21 residues. A remark on this clone: Its antigen is not identified.

The chain is built from TRBV5-1 and TRBJ2-2, with 15 bases aligning to TRBD2. Input material: naive CD4+ T cells from PBMCs. Subset in this sample: CD45RA+ positively selected. The TCR sequence derives from a man between 18 and 29 years old in good health. Some clones in this sample may be carry-over from other donors' samples. The CDR3 nucleotides are TGCGCCAGCAGCTTGTGGGCACAGCCGGGACTAGCGGGAGGAAAGACCGGGGAGCTGTTTTTT. Amino acid sequence: CASSLWAQPGLAGGKTGELFF.